The clone carrying this T cell receptor beta chain was seen more than once but under ten times. The data were produced by immunoSEQ multiplex PCR, yet TCRdb's version contains in-frame clones alone and is incomplete. The sample includes over 85,000 clones, roughly 92% of them seen just once. This entry comes from a study of siplizumab effects on memory and regulatory T cells. CDR3 length: 14 amino acids. Germline CDR1 is MNHNY and CDR2 is SVGAGI (reference sequence). V gave up 7 bases and J gave up 1 base, with 13 bases separating them. The clonotype comes from a human donor in good health. The chain links TRBV6-6 to TRBJ1-2; tentatively, D is TRBD1 (5 bases). The specimen was CD4+ T cells sorted from blood. The CDR3 DNA is TGTGCCAGCAATCCCACCCAGGGTAACTATGGCTACACCTTC. It translates to CASNPTQGNYGYTF.